This passage covers 15 T cell receptor beta chains from one sample sequenced in a study of chemoradiotherapy in HPV16-positive cancers. Sequenced by immunoSEQ multiplex PCR; TCRdb stores in-frame clones only, minus some. The sample yields roughly 25,000 clones, more than 75% seen once. The specimen comprised blood, sampled from a patient who underwent chemoradiotherapy. These receptors all stem from a human donor with HPV-associated anogenital cancer.

The genes are TRBV5-8 and TRBJ2-1, with 9 nucleotides matching TRBD2. J lost 4 bases, V lost 0 bases, and 8 bases had no gene match. The germline V gene encodes CDR1 SGHTS and CDR2 YDEGEE. The CDR3 sequence is 17 residues long. CDR3 amino acids: CASSLETSGHYYNEQFF. The CDR3 nucleotides read TGTGCCAGCAGCTTGGAAACTAGCGGGCATTATTACAATGAGCAGTTCTTC.

This clone was observed a few times. The J gene is TRBJ2-3, the V gene TRBV5-1; TRBD1 or TRBD2 may be the D gene (7 bases each). The V gene's germline CDR1 is SGHRS and CDR2 YFSETQ. This CDR3 is built from 15 residues. Trimming removed 4 bases at V and 4 bases at J, with 16 bases between. The CDR3 bases are TGCGCCAGCAGCGCAGGGGGGGGCCGCGCAGATACGCAGTATTTT. Residues: CASSAGGGRADTQYF.

The chain is built from TRBV14 and TRBJ1-4; tentative D call: TRBD1 (6 bases). The germline CDR1 and CDR2 sequences are SGHDN and FVKESK. V gave up 4 bases and J gave up 1 base, with 13 bases separating them. The length of the CDR3 is 16 residues. CDR3 bases: TGTGCCAGCAGCCCACCCCAGGGGCAAACTAATGAAAAACTGTTTTTT. It translates to CASSPPQGQTNEKLFF. The full variable domain, with the rest looked up from reference TRBV14 and TRBJ1-4, is EAGVTQFPSHSVIEKGQTVTLRCDPISGHDNLYWYRRVMGKEIKFLLHFVKESKQDESGMPNNRFLAERTGGTYSTLKVQPAELEDSGVYFCASSPPQGQTNEKLFFGSGTQLSVL.

V is TRBV7-9 and J is TRBJ2-1, with TRBD2 matching 10 bases. The CDR3 extends over 17 amino acids. Per the germline V gene, CDR1 is SEHNR and CDR2 is FQNEAQ (reference sequence). The J segment lost 8 bases and the V segment lost 1 base, leaving 11 bases of the junction unmatched. CDR3: CASSLGVSGREFDEQFF. CDR3 in DNA: TGTGCCAGCAGCTTAGGGGTGAGCGGGAGGGAGTTCGATGAGCAGTTCTTC.

V and J are TRBV28 and TRBJ2-1, with no clear D. The germline V gene has CDR1 MDHEN and CDR2 SYDVKM. The CDR3 is made up of 11 amino acids. V gave up 6 bases and J gave up 8 bases, with 8 bases separating them. The CDR3 region has the DNA TGTGCCAGCAGACTTCTATATGAGCAGTTCTTC. Its protein product is CASRLLYEQFF.

The rearrangement links TRBV6-5 to TRBJ1-6; D perhaps matches TRBD1 (6 bases). The CDR3 covers 15 residues. V lost 0 bases to trimming and J lost 9 bases, with 12 bases between them. Germline assignment: CDR1 MNHEY and CDR2 SVGAGI. The CDR3 reads CASSYSKQGSSPLHF. For the CDR3, the DNA is TGTGCCAGCAGTTACTCGAAACAGGGAAGTTCACCCCTCCACTTT.

This clone appeared a few times. The DNA for the CDR3 is TGTGCCAGCAGCTCCCCTGAGGGCAGCTCCTACAATGAGCAGTTCTTC. Its translation: CASSSPEGSSYNEQFF. This chain connects TRBV5-6 to TRBJ2-1; the D gene is possibly TRBD2 (5 bases). Trimming stripped 3 bases from V and 0 bases from J, with 13 bases between. From germline, CDR1 is SGHDT and CDR2 YYEEEE. This CDR3 is 16 amino acids long. The complete variable domain, with remaining parts taken from reference TRBV5-6 and TRBJ2-1, reads DAGVTQSPTHLIKTRGQQVTLRCSPKSGHDTVSWYQQALGQGPQFIFQYYEEEERQRGNFPDRFSGHQFPNYSSELNVNALLLGDSALYLCASSSPEGSSYNEQFFGPGTRLTVL.

The chain uses TRBV4-3 and TRBJ2-2; TRBD1 aligns across 7 bases. This CDR3 has 15 residues. V gave up 1 base and J gave up 7 bases; unmatched junction bases: 6. CDR1 is LGHNA and CDR2 is YSLEER in the germline V gene. The CDR3 here is CASSQADRLHGELFF. The DNA for the CDR3 is TGCGCCAGCAGCCAAGCGGACAGGCTGCACGGGGAGCTGTTTTTT.

The V and J genes are TRBV5-6 and TRBJ1-4; no definite D call. Germline CDR1 reads SGHDT; CDR2 reads YYEEEE. This CDR3 comprises 16 residues. The germline V and J ends were trimmed by 0 bases and 7 bases, with 16 bases remaining between them. The CDR3 region is CASSLGSARVSEKLFF. CDR3 nucleotide sequence: TGTGCCAGCAGCTTGGGATCTGCGAGGGTCAGTGAAAAACTGTTTTTT.

This chain connects TRBV7-9 to TRBJ2-7, with 7 positions matching TRBD1. Looked up from germline, CDR1 is SEHNR and CDR2 is FQNEAQ (reference sequence). With 6 bases clipped from V and 1 base from J, the junction kept 6 bases outside the gene matches. The CDR3 loop spans 14 amino acids. The CDR3 DNA reads as TGTGCCAGCAGGACCGCGGACAGGTCCTACGAGCAGTACTTC. This sequence encodes CASRTADRSYEQYF.

The chain couples TRBV7-2 to TRBJ2-1; 13 bases align to TRBD2. Germline V CDR1 and CDR2: SGHTA, FQGNSA. The CDR3 runs 15 residues. V was pared by 7 bases and J by 9 bases, with 9 bases of the junction left unmatched. Written as DNA, the CDR3 is TGTGCCAGCACCCGAACTAGCGGGAGGGCCCTTGAGCAGTTCTTC. This gives the protein CASTRTSGRALEQFF.

The rearrangement uses TRBV27 and TRBJ2-1; TRBD1 or TRBD2 may be the D gene (6 bases each). The CDR3 contains 15 residues. The ends were cut back, 5 bases at V and 2 bases at J, with 13 bases in the middle. The germline gives CDR1 MNHEY, CDR2 SMNVEV (reference sequence). The CDR3 DNA sequence: TGTGCCAGCAGTCCAAGAGGGGGGCCCTACAATGAGCAGTTCTTC. Translated: CASSPRGGPYNEQFF.

The gene calls are TRBV14 and TRBJ2-1, with 10 positions matching TRBD2. CDR3 length: 15 residues. Trimming at V came to 2 bases and at J to 7 bases, leaving 5 bases not matched to a gene. CDR1 is SGHDN and CDR2 is FVKESK in the germline V gene. The CDR3: CASSQLAGVLNEQFF. The CDR3 DNA is TGTGCCAGCAGCCAACTAGCGGGGGTCTTAAATGAGCAGTTCTTC.

J is TRBJ2-7 and V is TRBV5-6; the match to TRBD2 covers 9 bases. CDR3 size: 15 residues. CDR1 and CDR2 (germline): SGHDT, YYEEEE. V lost 1 base, J lost 2 bases, and 4 bases stayed unmatched. The CDR3 sequence: CASSLTSGPTYEQYF. CDR3 in DNA: TGTGCCAGCAGCTTGACTAGCGGGCCTACCTACGAGCAGTACTTC.

The J gene is TRBJ1-2, the V gene TRBV4-1; D possibly corresponds to TRBD1 (5 bases). This CDR3 is built from 15 residues. Trimming left V 0 bases short and J 0 bases short, with 8 bases between. The germline V gene encodes CDR1 MGHRA and CDR2 YSYEKL. Here the CDR3 reads CASSQDRQTNYGYTF. The CDR3 nucleotides are TGCGCCAGCAGCCAAGATCGACAGACTAACTATGGCTACACCTTC.